The source of this T cell receptor beta chain is a study of T cell changes during pregnancy in multiple sclerosis. The sample holds one count of this clone. Assay used: immunoSEQ multiplex PCR; TCRdb lists only in-frame clones, some missing. The sample shows 100,000 or so clones, roughly 92% of them seen only once. J gave up 5 bases and V 5 bases, and 14 bases lay outside the gene matches. There are 16 residues in the CDR3. Looked up from germline, CDR1 is SGHTA and CDR2 is FQGNSA. The sequence was collected from a female donor with multiple sclerosis, enrolled in a pregnancy study. The chain is built from TRBV7-2 and TRBJ2-5, with 7 bases lining up with TRBD2. The sample was peripheral blood, taken in the second trimester of pregnancy. The CDR3 protein is CASSHKREKSPETQYF. The DNA for the CDR3 is TGTGCCAGCAGCCACAAGCGGGAAAAAAGTCCGGAGACCCAGTACTTC.